The subject of this entry is one T cell receptor beta chain. The antigen is not known. The sample is drawn from a study of cytomegalovirus exposure and HLA in healthy donors. Study-wide background: A subsequent analysis stated that the approximately 120 validation repertoires were run on the same platform as the roughly 670 first-cohort repertoires.

Profiled with immunoSEQ multiplex PCR; TCRdb holds only in-frame clones, not every one. Counted here are roughly 180,000 clones, around nine tenths occurring once; the ten biggest clones make up 6.5% to 7.5%. Trimming removed 5 bases from V and 7 bases from J, with 15 bases in between. The CDR3 is 13 residues long. Germline CDR1 is SGHTA and CDR2 is FQGNSA. General observations from the study: High sensitivity and specificity were reportedly achieved when the classifier diagnosed cytomegalovirus status. Among TCR sequences, most were rare, though some public TCRs appeared in many donors. In vitro work confirmed that three CMV-associated chains recognize CMV antigens.

This TCR was recovered from a man younger than 45 in good health and CMV-seropositive. V gene TRBV7-2 combines with J gene TRBJ2-7; TRBD1 is a possible D gene (6 bases). The sample taken for sequencing was PBMCs. The CDR3 loop reads CASSLQGYGEQYF. Here the CDR3 DNA reads TGTGCCAGCAGCCTACAGGGTTATGGTGAGCAGTACTTC.